This TCR beta chain appears in the sequencing data of a study of control samples from healthy donors and cancer patients. Some clones are missing from TCRdb's copy, which holds only in-frame ones; the method was immunoSEQ multiplex PCR. The sample shows 100,000 to 150,000 clones, roughly 84% of them seen only once. Germline-derived CDR1 and CDR2 are MNHEY and SVGAGI. The CDR3 runs to 14 residues. Trimming removed 5 bases from V and 1 base from J, with 8 bases in between. A single count supports this clone. The sample comprised blood. This chain connects TRBV6-5 to TRBJ1-4; D ambiguous. This clonotype was sampled from a man in his forties or fifties in good health. The CDR3 sequence is CASSPLGTNEKLFF. CDR3 DNA: TGTGCCAGCAGTCCCCTAGGAACTAATGAAAAACTGTTTTTT.